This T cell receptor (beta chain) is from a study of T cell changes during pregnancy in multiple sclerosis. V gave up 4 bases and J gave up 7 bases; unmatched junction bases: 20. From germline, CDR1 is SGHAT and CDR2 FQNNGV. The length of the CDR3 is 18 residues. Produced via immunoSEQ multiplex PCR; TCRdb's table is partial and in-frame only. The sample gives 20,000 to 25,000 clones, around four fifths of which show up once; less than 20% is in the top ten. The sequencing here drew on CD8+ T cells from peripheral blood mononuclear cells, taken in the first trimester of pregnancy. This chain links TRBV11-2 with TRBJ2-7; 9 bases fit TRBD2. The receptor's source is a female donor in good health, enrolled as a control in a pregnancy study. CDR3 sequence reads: CASSSEWSGASGIGEQYF. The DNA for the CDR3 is TGTGCCAGCAGCTCTGAATGGTCGGGGGCTAGCGGGATTGGGGAGCAGTACTTC.